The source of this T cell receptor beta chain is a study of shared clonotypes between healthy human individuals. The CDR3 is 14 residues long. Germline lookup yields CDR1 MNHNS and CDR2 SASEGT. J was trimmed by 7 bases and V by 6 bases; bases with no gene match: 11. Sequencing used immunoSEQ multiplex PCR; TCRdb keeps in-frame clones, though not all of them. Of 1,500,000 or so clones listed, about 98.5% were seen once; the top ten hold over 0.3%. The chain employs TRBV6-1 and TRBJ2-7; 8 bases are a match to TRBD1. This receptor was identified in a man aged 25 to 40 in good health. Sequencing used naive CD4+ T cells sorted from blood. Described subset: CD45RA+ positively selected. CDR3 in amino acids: CASRGGQAMREQYF. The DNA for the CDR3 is TGTGCCAGCAGGGGGGGACAGGCCATGAGGGAGCAGTACTTC.